This record concerns one T cell receptor (beta chain) sequence. The data belong to a study of cytomegalovirus exposure and HLA in healthy donors. Primers for the PCR totalled 60 Vbeta and 13 Jbeta. Using immunoSEQ multiplex PCR, the repertoire was profiled, and TCRdb retains in-frame clones only, with some absent. The sample lists tens of thousands of clones, roughly 78% seen once, with almost 4.5% in the top ten. The CDR3 has 13 residues. Trimming cost V 3 bases and J 14 bases; bases outside gene matches: 7. Germline V gene data show CDR1 as MGHRA and CDR2 as YSYEKL. Sequencing was carried out using PBMCs. The source of this sequence is a middle-aged man in good health and CMV-seronegative. J is TRBJ1-4 and V is TRBV4-1; 9 bases match TRBD1. CDR3 region: CASSHIQGAGLFF. The CDR3 coding sequence is TGCGCCAGCAGCCACATACAGGGGGCAGGTCTGTTTTTT.